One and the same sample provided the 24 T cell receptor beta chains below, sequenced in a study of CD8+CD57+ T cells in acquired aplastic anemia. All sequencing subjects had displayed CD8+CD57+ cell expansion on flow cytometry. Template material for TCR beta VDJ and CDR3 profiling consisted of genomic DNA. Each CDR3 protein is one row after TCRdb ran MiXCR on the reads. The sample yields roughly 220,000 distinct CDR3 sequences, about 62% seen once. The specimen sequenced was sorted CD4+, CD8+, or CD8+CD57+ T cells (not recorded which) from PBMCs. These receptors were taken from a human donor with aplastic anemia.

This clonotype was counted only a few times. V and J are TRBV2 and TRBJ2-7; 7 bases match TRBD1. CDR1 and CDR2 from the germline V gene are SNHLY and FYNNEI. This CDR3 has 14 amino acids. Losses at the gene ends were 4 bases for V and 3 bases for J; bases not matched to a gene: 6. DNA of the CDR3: TGTGCCAGCAGTGGGACCGGGACAGACTACGAGCAGTACTTC. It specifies CASSGTGTDYEQYF.

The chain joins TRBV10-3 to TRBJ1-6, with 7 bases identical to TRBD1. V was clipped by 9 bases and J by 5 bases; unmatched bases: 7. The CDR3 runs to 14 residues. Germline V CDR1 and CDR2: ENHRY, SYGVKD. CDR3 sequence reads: CAITADRDNSPLHF. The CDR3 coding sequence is TGTGCCATTACGGCAGACAGGGATAATTCACCCCTCCACTTT.

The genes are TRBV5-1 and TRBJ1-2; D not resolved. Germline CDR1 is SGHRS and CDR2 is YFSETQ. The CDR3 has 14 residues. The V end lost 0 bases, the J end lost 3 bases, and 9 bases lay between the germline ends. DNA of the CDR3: TGCGCCAGCAGCTTGGCCGGGGAGGACTATGGCTACACCTTC. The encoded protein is CASSLAGEDYGYTF.

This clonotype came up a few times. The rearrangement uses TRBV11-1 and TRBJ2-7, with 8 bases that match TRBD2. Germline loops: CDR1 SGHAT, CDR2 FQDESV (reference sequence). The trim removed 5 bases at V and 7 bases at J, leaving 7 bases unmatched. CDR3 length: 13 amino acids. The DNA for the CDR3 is TGTGCCAGCAGCGTAGGGGGGACTAGTGAGCAGTACTTC. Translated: CASSVGGTSEQYF.

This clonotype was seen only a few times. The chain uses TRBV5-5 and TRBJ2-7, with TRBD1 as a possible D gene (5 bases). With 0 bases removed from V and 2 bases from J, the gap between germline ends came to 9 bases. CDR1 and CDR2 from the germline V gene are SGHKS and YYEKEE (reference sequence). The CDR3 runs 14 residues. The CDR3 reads CASSLAAGTYEQYF. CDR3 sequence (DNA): TGTGCCAGCAGCTTGGCGGCAGGGACCTACGAGCAGTACTTC.

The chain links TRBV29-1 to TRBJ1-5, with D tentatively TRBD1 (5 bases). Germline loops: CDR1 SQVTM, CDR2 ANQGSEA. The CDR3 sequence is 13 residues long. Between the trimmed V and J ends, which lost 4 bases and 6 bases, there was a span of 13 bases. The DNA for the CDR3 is TGCAGCGTTGCTTCGGACACAGGTCAGCCCCAGCATTTT. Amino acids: CSVASDTGQPQHF.

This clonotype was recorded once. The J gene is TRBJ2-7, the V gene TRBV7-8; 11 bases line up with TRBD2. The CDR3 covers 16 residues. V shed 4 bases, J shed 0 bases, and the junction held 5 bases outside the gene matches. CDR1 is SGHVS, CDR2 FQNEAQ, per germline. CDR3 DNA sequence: TGTGCCAGCAGCTCCCGACTAGCGGGGACCTCCTACGAGCAGTACTTC. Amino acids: CASSSRLAGTSYEQYF.

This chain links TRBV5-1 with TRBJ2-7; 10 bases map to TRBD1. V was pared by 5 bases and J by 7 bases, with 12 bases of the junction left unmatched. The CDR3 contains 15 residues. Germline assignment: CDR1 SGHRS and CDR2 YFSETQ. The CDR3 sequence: CASRSGQGGVEEQYF. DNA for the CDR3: TGCGCCAGCAGGTCCGGACAGGGGGGGGTAGAAGAGCAGTACTTC.

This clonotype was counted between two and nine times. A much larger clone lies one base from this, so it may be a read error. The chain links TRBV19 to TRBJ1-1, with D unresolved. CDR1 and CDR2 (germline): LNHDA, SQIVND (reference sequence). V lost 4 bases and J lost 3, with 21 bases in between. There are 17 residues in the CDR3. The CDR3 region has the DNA TGTGCCAGTAGTAGATCGTGGGCGAACGTGCAGGACACTGAAGCTTTCTTT. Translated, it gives CASSRSWANVQDTEAFF.

The CDR3 sequence is CASSDSGGQFF. The CDR3 DNA reads as TGTGCCAGCAGCGACTCAGGCGGGCAGTTCTTC. This rearrangement joins TRBV2 to TRBJ2-1; no firm D call. Germline-derived CDR1 and CDR2 are SNHLY and FYNNEI. This CDR3 has 11 residues. V was clipped by 6 bases and J by 12 bases, with 12 bases between them.

The CDR3 sequence is CASSRGFKADQPQHF. The CDR3 DNA reads as TGTGCCAGCAGCCGGGGCTTCAAGGCGGATCAGCCCCAGCATTTT. This rearrangement joins TRBV5-6 to TRBJ1-5, with a tentative D call TRBD1 (5 bases). Between the trimmed V and J ends, which lost 4 bases and 5 bases, there was a span of 16 bases. The length of the CDR3 is 15 residues. Germline-derived CDR1 and CDR2 are SGHDT and YYEEEE.

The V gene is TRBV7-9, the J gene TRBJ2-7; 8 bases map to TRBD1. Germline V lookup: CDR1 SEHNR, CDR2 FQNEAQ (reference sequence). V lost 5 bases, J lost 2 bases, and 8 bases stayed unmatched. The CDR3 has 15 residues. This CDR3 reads CASSPARGRAYEQYF. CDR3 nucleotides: TGTGCCAGCAGCCCAGCCAGGGGGCGCGCCTACGAGCAGTACTTC.

The CDR3 coding sequence is TGTGCCAGTAGTATAGATCGGACGGGGGCCTACGAGCAGTACTTC. Its translation: CASSIDRTGAYEQYF. This chain joins TRBV19 and TRBJ2-7, with D possibly TRBD2 on 6 matching bases. CDR1 and CDR2 from the germline V gene are LNHDA and SQIVND (reference sequence). V lost 0 bases and J 2 bases, leaving 11 bases between the germline ends. The length of the CDR3 is 15 residues.

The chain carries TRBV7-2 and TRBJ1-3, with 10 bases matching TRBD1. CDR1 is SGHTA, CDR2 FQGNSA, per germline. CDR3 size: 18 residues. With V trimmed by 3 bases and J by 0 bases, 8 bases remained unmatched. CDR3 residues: CASSFVPGQGISGNTIYF. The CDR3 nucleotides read TGTGCCAGCAGCTTTGTCCCGGGACAGGGGATCTCTGGAAACACCATATATTTT.

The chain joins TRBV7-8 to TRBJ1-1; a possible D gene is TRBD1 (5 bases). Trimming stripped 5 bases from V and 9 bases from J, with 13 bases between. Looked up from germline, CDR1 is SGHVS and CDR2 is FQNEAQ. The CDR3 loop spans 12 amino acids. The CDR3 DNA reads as TGTGCCAGCAGCACCGAAAGGGGCAAAGCTTTCTTT. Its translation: CASSTERGKAFF.

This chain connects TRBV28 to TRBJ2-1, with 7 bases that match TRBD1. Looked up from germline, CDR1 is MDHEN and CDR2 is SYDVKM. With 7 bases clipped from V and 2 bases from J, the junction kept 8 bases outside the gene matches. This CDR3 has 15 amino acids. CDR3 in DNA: TGTGCCAGCAATCATGACAGGGCGACCTACAATGAGCAGTTCTTC. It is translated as CASNHDRATYNEQFF. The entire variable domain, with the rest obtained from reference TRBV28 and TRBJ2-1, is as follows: DVKVTQSSRYLVKRTGEKVFLECVQDMDHENMFWYRQDPGLGLRLIYFSYDVKMKEKGDIPEGYSVSREKKERFSLILESASTNQTSMYLCASNHDRATYNEQFFGPGTRLTVL.

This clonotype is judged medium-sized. The CDR3 DNA is TGTGCCAGCAGTATCTACAGGGAGAACTATGGCTACACCTTC. Its protein product is CASSIYRENYGYTF. The rearrangement joins TRBV12-3 or TRBV12-4 to TRBJ1-2, with D possibly matching TRBD1 (6 bases). Trimming pared 5 bases from V and 2 bases from J, leaving 12 bases between. This CDR3 region has 14 residues.

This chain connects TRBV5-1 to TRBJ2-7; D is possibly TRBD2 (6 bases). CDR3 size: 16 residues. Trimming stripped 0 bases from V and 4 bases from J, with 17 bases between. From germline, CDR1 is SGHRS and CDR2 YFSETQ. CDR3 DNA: TGCGCCAGCAGCTTGGAGGCTACGGGACTTAGTTACGAGCAGTACTTC. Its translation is CASSLEATGLSYEQYF.

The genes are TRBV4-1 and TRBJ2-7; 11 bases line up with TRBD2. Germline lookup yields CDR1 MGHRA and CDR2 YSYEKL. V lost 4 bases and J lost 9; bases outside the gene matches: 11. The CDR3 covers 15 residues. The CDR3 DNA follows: TGCGCCAGCAGCCTCGGGACTAGCGGTGCCGTTGGGCAGTACTTC. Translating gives CASSLGTSGAVGQYF.

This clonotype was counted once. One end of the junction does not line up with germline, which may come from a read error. CDR3 nucleotides: TGTGCCTCCAGTTCTACTAGCGGGTACAATGAGCAGTTCTTC. Translation gives CASSSTSGYNEQFF. This chain joins TRBV15 and TRBJ2-1, with TRBD2 matching 9 bases. This CDR3 comprises 14 residues. CDR1 LNHNV and CDR2 YYDKDF come from the germline V gene (reference sequence).

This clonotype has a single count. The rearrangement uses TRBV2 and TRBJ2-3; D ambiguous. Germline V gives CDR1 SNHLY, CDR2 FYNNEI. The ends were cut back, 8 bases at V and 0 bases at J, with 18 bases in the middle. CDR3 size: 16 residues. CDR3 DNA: TGTGCCAGCTCCACCTCGGTGGAAGGAAGCACAGATACGCAGTATTTT. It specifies CASSTSVEGSTDTQYF. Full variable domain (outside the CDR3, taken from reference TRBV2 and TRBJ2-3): EPEVTQTPSHQVTQMGQEVILRCVPISNHLYFYWYRQILGQKVEFLVSFYNNEISEKSEIFDDQFSVERPDGSNFTLKIRSTKLEDSAMYFCASSTSVEGSTDTQYFGPGTRLTVL.

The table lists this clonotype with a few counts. The CDR3, as DNA: TGTGCCACCAGCGGTTCAGGACGCCTCTTCACTGAAGCTTTCTTT. It translates to CATSGSGRLFTEAFF. The rearrangement links TRBV19 to TRBJ1-1; D gene uncertain. Germline CDR1 LNHDA, CDR2 SQIVND (reference sequence). This CDR3 spans 15 amino acids. V lost 10 bases to trimming and J lost 4 bases, with 22 bases between them.

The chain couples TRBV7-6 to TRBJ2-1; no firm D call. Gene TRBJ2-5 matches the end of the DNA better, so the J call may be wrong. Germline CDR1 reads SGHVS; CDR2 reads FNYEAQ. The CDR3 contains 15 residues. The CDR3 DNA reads TGTGCCAGCAGCTTAGCCGTGGCTATCAGTGAGACCCAGTACTTC. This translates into CASSLAVAISETQYF.

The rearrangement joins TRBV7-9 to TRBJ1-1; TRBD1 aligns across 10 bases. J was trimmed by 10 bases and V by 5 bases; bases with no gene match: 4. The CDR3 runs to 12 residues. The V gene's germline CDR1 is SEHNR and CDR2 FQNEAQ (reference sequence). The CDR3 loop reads CASSLGTGVAFF. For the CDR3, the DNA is TGTGCCAGCAGCCTCGGGACAGGGGTAGCTTTCTTT.